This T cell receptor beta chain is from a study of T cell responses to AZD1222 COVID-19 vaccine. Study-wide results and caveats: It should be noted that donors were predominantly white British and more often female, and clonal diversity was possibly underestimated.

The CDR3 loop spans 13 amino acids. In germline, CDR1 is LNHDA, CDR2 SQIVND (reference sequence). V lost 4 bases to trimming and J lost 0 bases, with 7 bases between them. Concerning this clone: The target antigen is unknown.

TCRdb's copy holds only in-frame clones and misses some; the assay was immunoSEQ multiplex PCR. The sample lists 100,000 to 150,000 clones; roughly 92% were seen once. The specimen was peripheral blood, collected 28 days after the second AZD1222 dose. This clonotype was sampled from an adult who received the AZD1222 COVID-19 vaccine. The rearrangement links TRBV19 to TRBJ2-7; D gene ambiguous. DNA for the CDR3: TGTGCCAGTAGTAGGCAGGCCTCCTACGAGCAGTACTTC. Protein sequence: CASSRQASYEQYF.